A selection of T cell receptor beta chains follows, all from one sample in a study of lymphopenia after photon versus proton radiotherapy. Data came from immunoSEQ multiplex PCR; TCRdb stores just in-frame clones and leaves some out. This sample yields roughly 57,000 clones, of which over 70% are seen a single time; just under 30% belongs to the top ten. The sequencing here drew on peripheral blood, taken from a patient treated with photon-based radiotherapy. All receptors derive from a man aged 45-65 years with gastric cancer. The CDR3 runs from the conserved cysteine through the conserved F or W. The D gene is left open where the match is weak. Rows give clone size only sometimes, using once, few, many, or a class for an expanded clone.

V,size,D,length,J,CDR3,DNA
TRBV15,.,.,15,TRBJ2-7,CATSGGRGATYEQYF,TGTGCCACCAGCGGGGGACGGGGGGCGACTTACGAGCAGTACTTC
TRBV18,.,.,14,TRBJ2-5,CASSPRTLQETQYF,TGTGCCAGCTCACCAAGGACGCTTCAAGAGACCCAGTACTTC
TRBV5-5,.,.,12,TRBJ2-5,CASSLFSETQYF,TGTGCCAGCAGCTTGTTTTCAGAGACCCAGTACTTC
TRBV4-2,.,.,16,TRBJ1-1,CASSQESGRGNTEAFF,TGTGCCAGCAGCCAAGAGAGTGGACGGGGGAACACTGAAGCTTTCTTT
TRBV30,.,TRBD2,13,TRBJ2-7,CAWRTSGTYEQYF,TGTGCCTGGAGGACTAGCGGGACCTACGAGCAGTACTTC
TRBV7-8,.,.,17,TRBJ1-1,CASSLRRSRDRNTEAFF,TGTGCCAGCAGCCTACGAAGAAGCAGGGATAGGAACACTGAAGCTTTCTTT
TRBV6-6,.,TRBD1,14,TRBJ1-5,CASKWTGTEQPQHF,TGTGCCAGCAAGTGGACAGGGACGGAGCAGCCCCAGCATTTT
TRBV19,.,.,15,TRBJ2-7,CASSIPGALPNEQYF,TGTGCCAGTAGTATCCCGGGAGCCCTTCCGAACGAGCAGTACTTC
TRBV18,.,.,14,TRBJ2-2,CASSPGPSAGELFF,TGTGCCAGCTCACCGGGGCCCTCGGCCGGGGAGCTGTTTTTT
TRBV13,few,TRBD2,16,TRBJ2-3,CASSLAPGLATDTQYF,TGTGCCAGCAGCTTAGCCCCGGGACTAGCGACAGATACGCAGTATTTT
TRBV11-2,.,.,13,TRBJ2-7,CASSLYDQGEQYF,TGTGCCAGCAGCTTGTATGACCAGGGAGAGCAGTACTTC
TRBV28,.,TRBD2,14,TRBJ2-2,CASSLVAGSGELFF,TGTGCCAGCAGTTTGGTAGCGGGTTCCGGGGAGCTGTTTTTT
TRBV6-6,once,.,15,TRBJ2-1,CASSYFHEGGLEQFF,TGTGCCAGCAGTTACTTTCACGAGGGGGGTTTAGAGCAGTTCTTC
TRBV7-2,.,.,15,TRBJ1-5,CASSPGGVSNQPQHF,TGTGCCAGCAGCCCGGGTGGGGTGAGCAATCAGCCCCAGCATTTT
TRBV7-2,.,.,13,TRBJ1-4,CASSRTVNEKLFF,TGTGCCAGCAGCCGGACAGTTAATGAAAAACTGTTTTTT
TRBV27,.,.,17,TRBJ2-2,CASSLSIGPRGAGELFF,TGTGCCAGCAGTTTAAGTATTGGTCCTAGGGGGGCCGGGGAGCTGTTTTTT
TRBV30,.,.,14,TRBJ1-2,CAWSRGNPYYGYTF,TGTGCCTGGAGTAGGGGGAACCCCTACTATGGCTACACCTTC
TRBV10-3,.,.,15,TRBJ1-1,CAISGARGMNTEAFF,TGTGCCATCAGTGGGGCGCGGGGTATGAACACTGAAGCTTTCTTT
TRBV29-1,.,.,12,TRBJ2-1,CSVEPITIEQFF,TGCAGCGTTGAACCTATTACAATCGAGCAGTTCTTC
TRBV5-8,.,.,14,TRBJ2-2,CASSLDGTSNELFF,TGTGCCAGCAGCTTGGATGGGACTTCTAACGAGCTGTTTTTT
TRBV6-5,.,.,14,TRBJ2-2,CASSQLSNTGELFF,TGTGCCAGCAGCCAACTCTCGAACACCGGGGAGCTGTTTTTT
TRBV7-3,.,TRBD2,14,TRBJ2-1,CASSLAGGTNEQFF,TGTGCCAGCAGCTTAGCGGGAGGCACCAATGAGCAGTTCTTC
TRBV10-3,.,.,14,TRBJ2-5,CAISESFAEETQYF,TGTGCCATCAGTGAGTCTTTTGCGGAAGAGACCCAGTACTTC
TRBV5-1,.,TRBD1,15,TRBJ2-3,CASSSGQGSTDTQYF,TGCGCCAGCAGCTCCGGACAGGGAAGCACAGATACGCAGTATTTT
TRBV11-3,.,.,15,TRBJ2-3,CASSPSWAEGDTQYF,TGTGCCAGCAGCCCATCATGGGCGGAAGGAGATACGCAGTATTTT
TRBV10-3,.,.,12,TRBJ1-1,CAISESSGEAFF,TGTGCCATCAGTGAGTCCTCCGGTGAAGCTTTCTTT
TRBV7-9,.,TRBD2,15,TRBJ2-3,CASSPFGREADTQYF,TGTGCCAGCAGCCCCTTCGGGCGGGAGGCAGATACGCAGTATTTT
TRBV5-4,.,.,12,TRBJ2-7,CASSSGGNEQYF,TGTGCCAGCAGTTCGGGTGGCAACGAGCAGTACTTC
TRBV11-2,.,TRBD1,15,TRBJ2-1,CASSGGQGPWNEQFF,TGTGCCAGCAGCGGTGGACAGGGCCCCTGGAATGAGCAGTTCTTC
TRBV27,.,.,14,TRBJ2-5,CASSFGAKQETQYF,TGTGCCAGCAGTTTCGGGGCTAAACAAGAGACCCAGTACTTC
TRBV5-3,.,.,15,TRBJ2-7,CARSLDLCCGNEQYF,TGTGCCAGAAGCTTGGATCTATGTTGCGGGAACGAGCAGTACTTC
TRBV12-5,.,.,15,TRBJ2-2,CASGRFQAATGELFF,TGTGCTAGTGGTCGTTTCCAGGCAGCCACCGGGGAGCTGTTTTTT
TRBV5-1,.,.,14,TRBJ1-5,CASSSGQTNQPQHF,TGCGCCAGCAGCTCGGGCCAAACCAATCAGCCCCAGCATTTT
TRBV11-1,.,.,14,TRBJ2-2,CASREQGNTGELFF,TGTGCCAGCAGAGAGCAGGGGAACACCGGGGAGCTGTTTTTT
TRBV29-1,.,.,13,TRBJ1-4,CSVRPRTVEKLFF,TGCAGCGTTAGGCCCCGGACAGTTGAAAAACTGTTTTTT
TRBV21-1,.,.,17,TRBJ2-1,CASSKEGQSSSYNEQFF,TGTGCCAGCAGCAAAGAGGGACAGTCGAGCTCCTACAATGAGCAGTTCTTC
TRBV5-6,.,.,16,TRBJ2-5,CASSSKRGDDRGTQYF,TGTGCCAGCAGCTCCAAAAGGGGTGACGATCGGGGGACCCAGTACTTC
TRBV28,.,.,15,TRBJ1-5,CASIGGGGSNQPQHF,TGTGCCAGCATCGGGGGAGGGGGAAGCAATCAGCCCCAGCATTTT
TRBV14,.,.,14,TRBJ2-5,CASSQDWQQETQYF,TGTGCCAGCAGCCAAGATTGGCAGCAAGAGACCCAGTACTTC
TRBV14,.,.,16,TRBJ2-3,CASSRGPGVGTDTQYF,TGTGCCAGCAGCCGTGGACCGGGGGTTGGAACAGATACGCAGTATTTT